The clone carrying this T cell receptor (beta chain) was seen many times. Its antigen is not known. The entry originates in a study of glioma-infiltrating T cells. This CDR3 contains 14 residues. V dropped 0 bases and J dropped 6 bases, with 12 bases sitting between them. Germline CDR1 reads LGHNA; CDR2 reads YSLEER. Using RNA template, CDR3s of TCR alpha and beta were amplified with iRepertoire arm-PCR. Tissue mRNA or PBMC total RNA, roughly 90-400 ng, went into one-step reverse transcription and amplification. TCRdb re-called the multiplex PCR reads through MiXCR, storing one row per CDR3 protein. Of more than 85,000 distinct CDR3 sequences listed, 20% to 30% were seen once; the top ten hold under 45%. Study-level findings and limits: Very few CDR3 sequences were shared between tissue and blood. Tissue-blood divergence was below expectation in non-neoplastic patients, above in gliomas.

V usage is TRBV4-3 and J usage is TRBJ2-7; D unclear. The receptor comes from a human donor with low-grade glioma or glioblastoma, undergoing nonglioma brain surgery, or in good health (not recorded which). Input material: glioma tissue, nonneoplastic brain tissue, or PBMCs (not recorded which). The DNA of the CDR3 is TGCGCCAGCAGCCAAGATCGCGACACGGGCGAGCAGTACTTC. Translating it yields CASSQDRDTGEQYF.